These 23 T cell receptor beta chains were sequenced from one sample in a study of T cells in Graves' hyperthyroidism and ophthalmopathy. From RNA transcripts, TCR beta CDR3 regions were amplified. TCR CDR3 regions were first amplified by RT-PCR with HTBI primers. TCRdb analysed the multiplex PCR reads with MiXCR anew, one entry per CDR3 protein. This sample has 500,000 to 650,000 distinct CDR3 sequences, with 14% found just once. Specimen: blood. The receptor source for this set is a woman between 45 and 65 years old with Graves' ophthalmopathy.

This clonotype was detected ten times or more. The chain carries TRBV5-6 and TRBJ1-2; no firm D call. This CDR3 is built from 13 residues. Germline-derived CDR1 and CDR2 are SGHDT and YYEEEE. V lost 0 bases and J lost 7, with 10 bases in between. The DNA for the CDR3 is TGTGCCAGCAGCTTGGACAGTACTCCTGGCTACACCTTC. It specifies CASSLDSTPGYTF.

This clonotype has a count of ten or more. The CDR3: CASSPRTGFVEKLFF. CDR3 nucleotide sequence: TGTGCCAGCAGCCCTCGGACAGGGTTTGTCGAAAAACTGTTTTTT. The V gene is TRBV7-2, the J gene TRBJ1-4, with 8 bases lining up with TRBD1. The trim removed 5 bases at V and 8 bases at J, leaving 10 bases unmatched. CDR1 is SGHTA and CDR2 is FQGNSA in the germline V gene. There are 15 residues in the CDR3.

This clonotype was seen more than once but under ten times. Germline is not matched at one junction end, which may reflect a read error. This chain connects TRBV6-1 to TRBJ2-2, with TRBD2 identical over 8 bases. The CDR3 loop spans 14 amino acids. Germline V gene sequence: CDR1 MNHNS, CDR2 SASEGT. The CDR3 DNA is TGTGTCAGCAGTGGGACTAGGTGGAGCGGGGAGCTGTTTTTT. Translated: CVSSGTRWSGELFF.

The J gene is TRBJ2-7, the V gene TRBV27; 14 bases align to TRBD2. Germline loops: CDR1 MNHEY, CDR2 SMNVEV (reference sequence). CDR3 length equals 18 residues. V dropped 7 bases and J dropped 2; count of bases not matched to a gene: 13. CDR3 bases: TGTGCCAGCAACCTGCGTGGGACTAGCGGGAGATTCACCTACGAGCAGTACTTC. Translation: CASNLRGTSGRFTYEQYF.

The genes are TRBV2 and TRBJ2-3; TRBD2 agrees at 8 bases. This CDR3 is built from 15 residues. The germline CDR1 and CDR2 sequences are SNHLY and FYNNEI. With 6 bases clipped from V and 2 bases from J, the junction kept 7 bases outside the gene matches. CDR3 nucleotide sequence: TGTGCCAGCAGCGTGATAGCGGGAACCACAGATACGCAGTATTTT. It encodes CASSVIAGTTDTQYF. Complete variable domain (other parts from reference TRBV2 and TRBJ2-3): EPEVTQTPSHQVTQMGQEVILRCVPISNHLYFYWYRQILGQKVEFLVSFYNNEISEKSEIFDDQFSVERPDGSNFTLKIRSTKLEDSAMYFCASSVIAGTTDTQYFGPGTRLTVL.

To note about this clonotype: The missing conserved phenylalanine or tryptophan at the end of this CDR3 makes a read error likely. This chain uses TRBV5-1 with TRBJ2-7; D may be TRBD2 (6 bases). This CDR3 spans 13 amino acids. Deletions cut 2 bases from V and 4 bases from J, with 10 bases between. Germline values: CDR1 SGHRS, CDR2 YFSETQ. The CDR3 DNA sequence: TGCGCCAGCAGCTTCGGGACTGGATACGAGCAGTACCTC. Translated, it gives CASSFGTGYEQYL.

The chain carries TRBV19 and TRBJ2-7; 7 nucleotides agree with TRBD1. Germline V CDR1 and CDR2: LNHDA, SQIVND (reference sequence). The J segment lost 2 bases and the V segment lost 4 bases, leaving 8 bases of the junction unmatched. The CDR3 spans 15 residues. CDR3 nucleotide sequence: TGTGCCAGTAGTAGCCGGAACAGGGGCCCCTACGAGCAGTACTTC. Its protein is CASSSRNRGPYEQYF.

This clonotype was seen repeatedly, ten times or more. The chain carries TRBV28 and TRBJ2-7; 7 bases agree with TRBD1. V shed 3 bases and J 0 bases; nucleotides not matched to a gene: 8. The length of the CDR3 is 16 residues. CDR1 MDHEN and CDR2 SYDVKM come from the germline V gene. CDR3 region: CASSLPLTGISYEQYF. The CDR3 nucleotides read TGTGCCAGCAGTTTGCCCCTGACAGGGATCTCCTACGAGCAGTACTTC.

This clonotype was counted many times. V is TRBV30 and J is TRBJ1-5; D is uncertain. CDR3 length equals 13 residues. Germline CDR1 reads GTSNPN; CDR2 reads SVGIG (reference sequence). V was pared by 1 base and J by 6 bases, with 10 bases between. The CDR3: CAWSAGSPQPQHF. CDR3 nucleotide sequence: TGTGCCTGGAGTGCCGGGTCGCCTCAGCCCCAGCATTTT.

The chain employs TRBV4-2 and TRBJ2-3; 10 nucleotides align to TRBD1. V lost 3 bases and J lost 1; bases outside the gene matches: 1. Germline lookup yields CDR1 LGHNA and CDR2 YNFKEQ. The CDR3 runs to 15 residues. The CDR3, as DNA: TGTGCCAGCAGCCAGGGGACAGGGGGCACAGATACGCAGTATTTT. Amino acids: CASSQGTGGTDTQYF.

This chain links TRBV20-1 with TRBJ2-7; the match to TRBD2 covers 12 bases. The CDR3 is 16 amino acids. CDR1 DFQATT and CDR2 SNEGSKA come from the germline V gene (reference sequence). Germline trimming cut 4 bases from V and 4 bases from J; bases unmatched to any gene: 11. As DNA, the CDR3 is TGCAGTGCTACTGCCCCACCGACTAGCGGGAGTTACGAGCAGTACTTC. As protein: CSATAPPTSGSYEQYF.

The J gene is TRBJ2-7, the V gene TRBV7-2; 9 positions match TRBD1. The CDR3 contains 15 residues. The junction had 11 bases not matched to a gene; V was cut back by 5 bases and J by 6 bases. CDR1 and CDR2 (germline): SGHTA, FQGNSA. The CDR3 loop is CASSKQGQGLGEQYF. The CDR3 DNA is TGTGCCAGCAGCAAACAGGGACAGGGCCTGGGCGAGCAGTACTTC.

This clonotype was counted at least ten times. The chain joins TRBV28 to TRBJ2-1; 13 positions agree with TRBD2. With V trimmed by 2 bases and J by 9 bases, 7 bases remained unmatched. The CDR3 sequence is 16 residues long. CDR1 is MDHEN and CDR2 is SYDVKM in the germline V gene. The DNA of the CDR3 is TGTGCCAGCAGTTTAGCCGCGGGACTAGCGGGATTTGAGCAGTTCTTC. Protein sequence: CASSLAAGLAGFEQFF.

At least ten counts were recorded for this clonotype. The chain joins TRBV2 to TRBJ1-1; D unclear. Trimming shortened V by 3 bases and J by 3 bases, and 11 bases separated the two germline ends. CDR1 and CDR2 from the germline V gene are SNHLY and FYNNEI. The CDR3 loop spans 14 amino acids. DNA of the CDR3: TGTGCCAGCAGTGAGTACCGCCCGGACACTGAAGCTTTCTTT. Amino acids: CASSEYRPDTEAFF. Full variable domain (remainder filled in from reference TRBV2 and TRBJ1-1): EPEVTQTPSHQVTQMGQEVILRCVPISNHLYFYWYRQILGQKVEFLVSFYNNEISEKSEIFDDQFSVERPDGSNFTLKIRSTKLEDSAMYFCASSEYRPDTEAFFGQGTRLTVV.

The chain couples TRBV7-3 to TRBJ1-2; D uncertain. Germline values: CDR1 SGHTA, CDR2 FQGTGA. Trimming took off 5 bases at V and 3 bases at J, with 10 bases between the two ends. The CDR3 loop spans 13 amino acids. Here the CDR3 DNA reads TGTGCCAGCAGCCCGACAACTTACTATGGCTACACCTTC. Amino acids: CASSPTTYYGYTF.

The chain recombines TRBV5-1 with TRBJ2-7; D possibly matches TRBD1 or TRBD2 (6 bases each). This CDR3 spans 14 amino acids. Trimming removed 0 bases at V and 3 bases at J, with 10 bases between. The V gene's germline CDR1 is SGHRS and CDR2 YFSETQ. The CDR3 reads CASSLGGGLYEQYF. CDR3 DNA: TGCGCCAGCAGCTTGGGAGGGGGGCTCTACGAGCAGTACTTC.

In the case of this clonotype: A read error may be the cause here, since a much bigger clone is one base away. This chain uses TRBV12-3 or TRBV12-4 with TRBJ2-6; D is unclear. The CDR3 sequence is 14 residues long. V was pared by 4 bases and J by 0 bases, with 4 bases between. CDR3 loop: CASSSTSGANVLTF. CDR3 in DNA: TGTGCCAGCAGTTCGACCTCTGGGGCCAACGTCCTGACTTTC.

At least ten counts were recorded for this clonotype. This rearrangement joins TRBV20-1 to TRBJ2-1; maybe TRBD1 (6 bases). Germline-derived CDR1 and CDR2 are DFQATT and SNEGSKA (reference sequence). V lost 1 base, J lost 8 bases, and 9 bases lay in between. This CDR3 comprises 12 residues. CDR3: CSARVGGDEQFF. Written as DNA, the CDR3 is TGCAGTGCTAGAGTAGGGGGTGATGAGCAGTTCTTC.

This clonotype was picked up many times. This chain links TRBV7-9 with TRBJ1-1; TRBD1 is a possible D gene (5 bases). The V end lost 5 bases, the J end lost 0 bases, and 13 bases lay between the germline ends. Germline V gene sequence: CDR1 SEHNR, CDR2 FQNEAQ (reference sequence). The CDR3 spans 15 residues. CDR3 amino acids: CASSTGATMNTEAFF. In DNA, the CDR3 is TGTGCCAGCAGCACCGGGGCAACTATGAACACTGAAGCTTTCTTT.

This clonotype was seen many times. The chain carries TRBV12-3 or TRBV12-4 and TRBJ2-1; 8 positions match TRBD2. CDR3 size: 13 residues. With 1 base clipped from V and 7 bases from J, the junction kept 0 bases outside the gene matches. CDR3 loop: CASSLGGRNEQFF. In DNA form, the CDR3 reads TGTGCCAGCAGTTTAGGCGGGAGGAATGAGCAGTTCTTC.

Ten or more counts support this clonotype. This chain connects TRBV11-3 to TRBJ1-6; D unclear. The CDR3 is 14 residues long. The germline V gene has CDR1 SGHNT and CDR2 YENEEA. Trimming took off 1 base at V and 7 bases at J, with 8 bases between the two ends. Here the CDR3 reads CASSLVPENSPLHF. Here the CDR3 DNA reads TGTGCCAGCAGCTTAGTGCCAGAGAATTCACCCCTCCACTTT.

In its sample, this clonotype was seen many times. The rearrangement links TRBV28 to TRBJ2-3; 7 bases are a match to TRBD2. The CDR3 is made up of 17 amino acids. Germline-derived CDR1 and CDR2 are MDHEN and SYDVKM. J was trimmed by 0 bases and V by 4 bases; bases with no gene match: 10. CDR3: CASSSLGTTLSTDTQYF. CDR3 coding DNA: TGTGCCAGCAGTTCCCTCGGGACTACCTTGAGCACAGATACGCAGTATTTT.

This clonotype was detected many times. This CDR3 reads CASSLRVLAGEEETQYF. CDR3 sequence (DNA): TGTGCCAGCTCCCTAAGGGTGCTAGCGGGAGAAGAAGAGACCCAGTACTTC. The chain has TRBV18 and TRBJ2-5; 10 nucleotides match TRBD2. Trimming cost V 6 bases and J 3 bases; bases outside gene matches: 13. CDR3 length: 17 amino acids. CDR1 is KGHSH and CDR2 is LQKENI in the germline V gene.